Each of the 17 T cell receptor beta chains below was sequenced from the same sample in a study of CD8+CD57+ T cells in acquired aplastic anemia. TCR beta VDJ and CDR3 profiling used genomic DNA as template. TCRdb analysed the reads with MiXCR anew, one entry per CDR3 protein. The profile covers 120,000 or so distinct CDR3 sequences, with around 50% appearing a single time and 2% to 3% taken by the ten largest. Sequenced input: sorted CD4+, CD8+, or CD8+CD57+ T cells (not recorded which) from PBMCs. The receptors originated from a human donor in good health, serving as a control.

The genes are TRBV25-1 and TRBJ1-1; TRBD1 matches at 8 bases. The ends lost 6 bases at V and 5 bases at J; junction bases unmatched: 8. The CDR3 is 14 residues long. Germline V lookup: CDR1 MGHDK, CDR2 SYGVNS. This CDR3 is CASRRRTGWTEAFF. The CDR3 nucleotides read TGTGCCAGCAGACGACGGACAGGGTGGACTGAAGCTTTCTTT.

The gene calls are TRBV2 and TRBJ1-2; D uncertain. With 7 bases removed from V and 4 bases from J, the gap between germline ends came to 4 bases. There are 10 residues in the CDR3. Looked up from germline, CDR1 is SNHLY and CDR2 is FYNNEI. The CDR3 sequence: CASTSYGYTF. The CDR3 DNA reads as TGTGCCAGCACCAGCTATGGCTACACCTTC.

This clonotype appeared many times. The CDR3 loop reads CSAVGLAATYEQYF. The CDR3, as DNA: TGCAGTGCTGTTGGACTAGCGGCAACCTACGAGCAGTACTTC. The chain uses TRBV20-1 and TRBJ2-7, with 10 bases lining up with TRBD2. The CDR3 is made up of 14 amino acids. Germline trimming cut 5 bases from V and 2 bases from J; bases unmatched to any gene: 6. The germline V gene encodes CDR1 DFQATT and CDR2 SNEGSKA (reference sequence).

J is TRBJ1-1 and V is TRBV7-8, with 8 bases lining up with TRBD1. CDR1 is SGHVS and CDR2 is FQNEAQ in the germline V gene. J was trimmed by 5 bases and V by 4 bases; bases with no gene match: 9. This CDR3 has 15 residues. CDR3 in amino acids: CASSSGGQGATEAFF. CDR3 nucleotide sequence: TGTGCCAGCAGCTCCGGCGGGCAGGGGGCGACTGAAGCTTTCTTT.

The rearrangement uses TRBV20-1 and TRBJ1-1; D possibly corresponds to TRBD1 (6 bases). This CDR3 contains 13 residues. Germline CDR1 is DFQATT and CDR2 is SNEGSKA (reference sequence). V lost 6 bases and J lost 1, with 12 bases in between. CDR3: CSAPGHQNTEAFF. DNA for the CDR3: TGCAGTGCCCCGGGACACCAGAACACTGAAGCTTTCTTT.

This clonotype was counted a single time. V gene TRBV10-3 combines with J gene TRBJ2-5, with TRBD2 matching 7 bases. This CDR3 spans 15 amino acids. V trimming: 4 bases; J trimming: 0 bases; junction bases outside the gene matches: 5. The V gene's germline CDR1 is ENHRY and CDR2 SYGVKD. The CDR3 DNA is TGTGCCATCAGTGCCCAAGCGGGGAACCAAGAGACCCAGTACTTC. As protein: CAISAQAGNQETQYF.

In its sample, this clonotype was seen a few times. The chain links TRBV6-2 or TRBV6-3 to TRBJ1-1, with D possibly being TRBD1 (6 bases). Germline V gene sequence: CDR1 MNHEY, CDR2 SVGEGT. The CDR3 extends over 18 amino acids. V was clipped by 0 bases and J by 1 base, with 18 bases between them. CDR3 DNA: TGTGCCAGCAGTTACTCAGGGGGGGTCGGGAGGACGAACACTGAAGCTTTCTTT. This gives the protein CASSYSGGVGRTNTEAFF.

This clonotype was counted between two and nine times. This chain connects TRBV4-1 to TRBJ2-2; 15 nucleotides agree with TRBD2. CDR1 is MGHRA and CDR2 is YSYEKL in the germline V gene. The CDR3 runs to 18 residues. V dropped 2 bases and J dropped 6; count of bases not matched to a gene: 7. DNA of the CDR3: TGCGCCAGCAGCCAACATCCGGGACTAGCGGGGGGTGCCGGGGAGCTGTTTTTT. It encodes CASSQHPGLAGGAGELFF.

The V call is TRBV2, the J call TRBJ1-3, with D uncertain. CDR3 size: 15 residues. The V and J ends lost 5 bases and 3 bases respectively, with 14 bases between them. CDR1 and CDR2 (germline): SNHLY, FYNNEI. This CDR3 reads CASSPPLLGGNTIYF. CDR3 in DNA: TGTGCCAGCAGTCCACCGCTTTTGGGTGGAAACACCATATATTTT.

This clonotype has more than one count but fewer than ten. The rearrangement uses TRBV19 and TRBJ2-7, with unresolved D. With 7 bases removed from V and 2 bases from J, the gap between germline ends came to 12 bases. The germline gives CDR1 LNHDA, CDR2 SQIVND (reference sequence). The CDR3 has 13 residues. Here the CDR3 reads CASTPTGAYEQYF. The CDR3 bases are TGTGCCAGTACCCCCACGGGCGCCTACGAGCAGTACTTC.

This clonotype was detected many times. CDR3 region: CASSRRDRVLTDTQYF. Here the CDR3 DNA reads TGTGCCAGCAGCCGCCGGGACAGGGTTTTAACAGATACGCAGTATTTT. The chain joins TRBV14 to TRBJ2-3; 9 nucleotides align to TRBD1. This CDR3 comprises 16 residues. V gave up 4 bases and J gave up 3 bases; unmatched junction bases: 8. CDR1 is SGHDN and CDR2 is FVKESK in the germline V gene. Full variable domain (missing parts from reference TRBV14 and TRBJ2-3): EAGVTQFPSHSVIEKGQTVTLRCDPISGHDNLYWYRRVMGKEIKFLLHFVKESKQDESGMPNNRFLAERTGGTYSTLKVQPAELEDSGVYFCASSRRDRVLTDTQYFGPGTRLTVL.

In this sample, this clonotype turned up many times. This chain uses TRBV12-3 or TRBV12-4 with TRBJ2-7, with 10 bases fitting TRBD1. The CDR3 totals 17 residues. The J segment lost 2 bases and the V segment lost 7 bases, leaving 14 bases of the junction unmatched. CDR3: CASTSFRGTGVAYEQYF. The CDR3 DNA follows: TGTGCCAGCACTTCCTTTCGGGGGACAGGGGTGGCCTACGAGCAGTACTTC.

V and J are TRBV29-1 and TRBJ2-3, with a tentative D call TRBD1 (6 bases). This CDR3 contains 12 residues. Trimming left V 2 bases short and J 5 bases short, with 8 bases between. Per germline, CDR1 SQVTM and CDR2 ANQGSEA. CDR3 in amino acids: CSVEQGKDTQYF. The DNA of the CDR3 is TGCAGCGTTGAACAGGGGAAAGATACGCAGTATTTT.

With respect to this clonotype: The junction shows a germline mismatch at one end, possibly a read error. The chain combines TRBV5-1 with TRBJ1-1; tentative D call: TRBD1 (6 bases). From germline, CDR1 is SGHRS and CDR2 YFSETQ. This CDR3 comprises 14 residues. The CDR3 sequence: CASSLVAGAPETFF. DNA for the CDR3: TGCGCCAGCAGCTTGGTGGCGGGGGCTCCTGAAACTTTCTTT.

Regarding this clonotype: This may be a read error: a much more frequent sequence differs by one nucleotide. J is TRBJ2-7 and V is TRBV12-3 or TRBV12-4, with D perhaps matching TRBD1 or TRBD2 (6 bases each). The CDR3 is 15 residues long. Trimming removed 6 bases at V and 3 bases at J, with 18 bases between. CDR3 nucleotide sequence: TGTGCCAGCAGGGGGGGCGGCCAAGATAACTACGAGCAGTACTTC. This translates into CASRGGGQDNYEQYF.

Of note for this clonotype: Given a much more abundant clone one base away, this may be a read error. The V and J genes are TRBV6-1 and TRBJ1-1; D perhaps matches TRBD1 (6 bases). V dropped 9 bases and J dropped 9 bases, with 14 bases sitting between them. The germline gives CDR1 MNHNS, CDR2 SASEGT. The CDR3 contains 11 residues. The CDR3 sequence is CASTGGTQAFF. In DNA form, the CDR3 reads TGTGCCAGTACCGGCGGGACACAAGCTTTCTTT.

The chain is built from TRBV7-2 and TRBJ2-7; possible D gene TRBD2, 7 bases. Deletions cut 3 bases from V and 4 bases from J, with 16 bases between. This CDR3 spans 15 amino acids. CDR1 is SGHTA and CDR2 is FQGNSA in the germline V gene. The CDR3 nucleotides read TGTGCCAGCAGCTTTTCGCAAGGGGGGGCGTACGAGCAGTACTTC. This encodes CASSFSQGGAYEQYF.